This passage covers 21 T cell receptor beta chains from one sample sequenced in a study of blood T cell repertoires in COVID-19. TCRdb's table, derived via immunoSEQ multiplex PCR, lists solely in-frame clones and lacks some. The sample includes around 230,000 clones, 75% to 90% seen only once; the top ten take just over 7%. The sequencing sample was made of peripheral blood. The receptors stem from a man aged 55 to 70 who had recovered from COVID-19.

A word on this clone: Within the sample, other DNA sequences also encode this same CDR3. The chain has TRBV19 and TRBJ1-6, with 7 bases identical to TRBD1. Germline V gene lookup returns CDR1 LNHDA and CDR2 SQIVND (reference sequence). The CDR3 is 14 amino acids. J gave up 9 bases and V 5 bases, and 7 bases lay outside the gene matches. The CDR3 sequence is CASSLDREGSPLHF. DNA of the CDR3: TGTGCCAGTAGTCTTGACAGGGAAGGTTCACCCCTCCACTTT.

This chain joins TRBV2 and TRBJ1-1, with 9 bases fitting TRBD1. The V gene end was trimmed by 6 bases and the J gene end by 4 bases; junction bases not matched to a gene: 6. The CDR3 length is 14 residues. Germline CDR1 and CDR2: SNHLY and FYNNEI. CDR3 protein: CASRRDRVGTEAFF. In DNA form, the CDR3 reads TGTGCCAGCAGGCGGGACAGGGTTGGCACTGAAGCTTTCTTT.

This sequence joins TRBV12-3 or TRBV12-4 and TRBJ1-5; D unclear. V shed 5 bases and J shed 9 bases, with 14 bases lying between them. The CDR3 totals 13 residues. The CDR3 is CASSPEIRGPQHF. DNA for the CDR3: TGTGCCAGCAGTCCTGAGATACGAGGGCCCCAGCATTTT.

The sample holds one count of this clone. The chain uses TRBV28 and TRBJ2-7, with D possibly being TRBD2 (7 bases). CDR1 is MDHEN, CDR2 SYDVKM, per germline. The CDR3 loop spans 16 amino acids. Trimming left V 6 bases short and J 3 bases short, with 21 bases between. DNA for the CDR3: TGTGCCAGCAGCCCACCACGGGGCGGGGGCCGCTACGAGCAGTACTTC. It translates to CASSPPRGGGRYEQYF.

V gene TRBV28 combines with J gene TRBJ2-1; a weak D match, TRBD2 (6 bases). In germline, CDR1 is MDHEN, CDR2 SYDVKM. V gave up 5 bases and J gave up 1 base, with 15 bases separating them. This CDR3 spans 16 amino acids. CDR3 loop: CASSTFGGRSYNEQFF. In DNA, the CDR3 is TGTGCCAGCAGTACCTTCGGGGGTCGTTCCTACAATGAGCAGTTCTTC.

The genes are TRBV6-6 and TRBJ2-7; D is perhaps TRBD1 (5 bases). CDR1 is MNHNY, CDR2 SVGAGI, per germline (reference sequence). Deletions cut 5 bases from V and 7 bases from J, with 18 bases between. The CDR3 extends over 14 amino acids. Here the CDR3 reads CASSDQGSPKEQYV. Written as DNA, the CDR3 is TGTGCCAGCAGTGACCAGGGCTCTCCCAAGGAGCAGTACGTC.

This clone has just a few counts. The chain couples TRBV5-1 to TRBJ1-1, with 8 nucleotides matching TRBD1. There are 14 residues in the CDR3. Germline V gene sequence: CDR1 SGHRS, CDR2 YFSETQ. J gave up 3 bases and V 2 bases, and 3 bases lay outside the gene matches. The CDR3 nucleotides are TGCGCCAGCAGCTTCGGACAGGGACACACTGAAGCTTTCTTT. This codes for CASSFGQGHTEAFF.

The V gene is TRBV19, the J gene TRBJ1-2; D ambiguous. The CDR3 totals 12 residues. CDR1 and CDR2 (germline): LNHDA, SQIVND (reference sequence). The V end lost 6 bases, the J end lost 4 bases, and 9 bases lay between the germline ends. CDR3 sequence: CASSTDLYGYTF. The CDR3 bases are TGTGCCAGTAGCACAGACCTCTATGGCTACACCTTC.

CDR3: CASSLPGQGSEAFF. In DNA form, the CDR3 reads TGTGCCAGCAGTTTACCGGGACAGGGAAGCGAAGCTTTCTTT. The rearrangement links TRBV6-2 or TRBV6-3 to TRBJ1-1; 9 bases align to TRBD1. The CDR3 totals 14 residues. The germline CDR1 and CDR2 sequences are MNHEY and SVGEGT. V lost 4 bases to trimming and J lost 8 bases; unmatched junction nucleotides: 8.

CDR3 loop: CASSYDGTASGNTIYF. CDR3 sequence (DNA): TGTGCCAGCAGTTACGACGGGACAGCCTCTGGAAACACCATATATTTT. The chain joins TRBV6-5 to TRBJ1-3, with 7 bases that match TRBD1. V dropped 2 bases and J dropped 0; count of bases not matched to a gene: 4. The length of the CDR3 is 16 residues. Germline CDR1 reads MNHEY; CDR2 reads SVGAGI.

The rearrangement joins TRBV7-6 to TRBJ2-2; the D is unclear. The germline CDR1 and CDR2 sequences are SGHVS and FNYEAQ. Trimming removed 2 bases from V and 5 bases from J, with 6 bases in between. CDR3 size: 13 residues. The CDR3 region has the DNA TGTGCCAGCAGCTTAAAGCAAACCGGGGAGCTGTTTTTT. It codes for CASSLKQTGELFF.

The chain combines TRBV11-3 with TRBJ2-3; 10 positions match TRBD1. The germline V gene encodes CDR1 SGHNT and CDR2 YENEEA. This CDR3 contains 16 residues. V lost 5 bases and J lost 4; bases outside the gene matches: 9. The CDR3 protein is CASSARQGARADTQYF. As DNA, the CDR3 is TGTGCCAGCAGCGCCCGACAGGGGGCGAGGGCAGATACGCAGTATTTT.

V and J are TRBV27 and TRBJ2-2; D remains ambiguous. This CDR3 contains 17 residues. V was clipped by 2 bases and J by 4 bases, with 17 bases between them. Germline CDR1 and CDR2: MNHEY and SMNVEV (reference sequence). DNA for the CDR3: TGTGCCAGCAGTTTAGAGGTCCCCGGGTCGACCACCGGGGAGCTGTTTTTT. Protein product: CASSLEVPGSTTGELFF.

The chain combines TRBV7-8 with TRBJ2-3; 7 bases are a match to TRBD2. The CDR3 runs to 14 residues. Germline assignment: CDR1 SGHVS and CDR2 FQNEAQ. V trimming: 0 bases; J trimming: 9 bases; junction bases outside the gene matches: 6. This CDR3 reads CASSLAERRGTQYF. The CDR3 bases are TGTGCCAGCAGCTTAGCCGAGCGGCGGGGGACGCAGTATTTT.

This chain joins TRBV19 and TRBJ2-1; 8 nucleotides line up with TRBD2. In germline, CDR1 is LNHDA, CDR2 SQIVND (reference sequence). V gave up 0 bases and J gave up 6 bases; unmatched junction bases: 10. CDR3 length: 17 amino acids. CDR3 DNA: TGTGCCAGTAGTATAGATTTGGTCCGGGGGGGCCGCAATGAGCAGTTCTTC. Its protein is CASSIDLVRGGRNEQFF.

J is TRBJ2-3 and V is TRBV11-2, with 7 bases matching TRBD2. Germline assignment: CDR1 SGHAT and CDR2 FQNNGV. The CDR3 is made up of 15 amino acids. J lost 6 bases, V lost 0 bases, and 6 bases had no gene match. DNA for the CDR3: TGTGCCAGCAGCTTAGAAAGCGGGGCCTGGGATACGCAGTATTTT. As protein: CASSLESGAWDTQYF.

The chain combines TRBV6-4 with TRBJ2-3; 9 nucleotides align to TRBD1. CDR3 length: 23 amino acids. Germline CDR1 is MRHNA and CDR2 is SNTAGT. V lost 0 bases and J lost 0; bases outside the gene matches: 22. The CDR3 DNA sequence: TGTGCCAGCAGTGACTCGGGACAGGGACACAGTCCAAGCTCTTTGACTAGCACAGATACGCAGTATTTT. This encodes CASSDSGQGHSPSSLTSTDTQYF.

V and J are TRBV12-5 and TRBJ1-3, with D unresolved. Trimming removed 6 bases from V and 4 bases from J, with 16 bases in between. The CDR3 sequence is 15 residues long. The germline gives CDR1 LGHNT, CDR2 FRNRAP. The CDR3 reads CASGIAGFGGNTIYF. The CDR3 DNA is TGTGCTAGTGGCATTGCGGGGTTTGGAGGAAACACCATATATTTT.

Regarding this clone: Different DNA sequences within this sample yield the same CDR3. This chain joins TRBV7-2 and TRBJ2-5; no reliable D call. Trimming stripped 5 bases from V and 2 bases from J, with 12 bases between. Germline V CDR1 and CDR2: SGHTA, FQGNSA. This CDR3 region has 14 residues. The CDR3 DNA follows: TGTGCCAGCAGCCTCGGTCTACCGCAAGAGACCCAGTACTTC. This gives the protein CASSLGLPQETQYF.

The V and J genes are TRBV20-1 and TRBJ2-3; D remains ambiguous. V was pared by 1 base and J by 7 bases, with 6 bases between. This CDR3 has 11 amino acids. Germline CDR1 DFQATT, CDR2 SNEGSKA (reference sequence). The CDR3 nucleotides read TGCAGTGCTAGAGTCAGAAATACGCAGTATTTT. It encodes CSARVRNTQYF.

The CDR3 loop is CASSVGSSGELFF. The CDR3 nucleotides read TGTGCCAGCAGCGTAGGGTCGAGCGGGGAGCTGTTTTTT. This chain connects TRBV9 to TRBJ2-2; unclear D gene. Germline CDR1 and CDR2: SGDLS and YYNGEE. V was pared by 0 bases and J by 7 bases, with 7 bases between. This CDR3 has 13 amino acids.